This passage covers 32 T cell receptor beta chains from one sample sequenced in a study of blood T cell repertoires in COVID-19. The table came from immunoSEQ multiplex PCR; TCRdb's copy has only in-frame clones and leaves some out. This table holds 150,000 to 200,000 clones, approximately 86% found once. Sample: peripheral blood. The receptor set was obtained from a man in his fifties with active or convalescent COVID-19.

The count of this clone is one. V is TRBV28 and J is TRBJ1-1; D is unresolved. The V gene lost 7 bases and the J gene lost 5 bases, with 17 bases spanning the gap. Per the germline V gene, CDR1 is MDHEN and CDR2 is SYDVKM. This CDR3 has 14 residues. The CDR3 nucleotides are TGTGCCAGCAACCCAGAGGAACGAGTTACTGAAGCTTTCTTT. Protein product: CASNPEERVTEAFF.

The rearrangement joins TRBV24-1 to TRBJ1-6, with D possibly matching TRBD1 (5 bases). Trimming took off 7 bases at V and 10 bases at J, with 13 bases between the two ends. There are 13 residues in the CDR3. Looked up from germline, CDR1 is KGHDR and CDR2 is SFDVKD. This CDR3 reads CATSLAPGSPLHF. The CDR3 DNA reads TGTGCCACCAGCTTAGCCCCAGGGTCACCCCTCCACTTT.

CDR3 nucleotide sequence: TGTGCCAGCTCACCAGACAGGGTCCGGGAAAAACTGTTTTTT. It translates to CASSPDRVREKLFF. The rearrangement links TRBV18 to TRBJ1-4; 7 bases are shared with TRBD1. The CDR3 length is 14 residues. The V segment lost 2 bases and the J segment 8 bases; nucleotides outside the gene matches: 5. Germline V gene sequence: CDR1 KGHSH, CDR2 LQKENI. Based on the CDR3 plus reference TRBV18 and TRBJ1-4, the full variable domain is NAGVMQNPRHLVRRRGQEARLRCSPMKGHSHVYWYRQLPEEGLKFMVYLQKENIIDESGMPKERFSAEFPKEGPSILRIQQVVRGDSAAYFCASSPDRVREKLFFGSGTQLSVL.

The chain combines TRBV3-1 (or the pseudogene TRBV3-2) with TRBJ2-5, with D maybe TRBD2 (6 bases). V was trimmed by 5 bases and J by 4 bases, leaving 11 bases between them. This CDR3 comprises 13 residues. CDR1 is LGHDT and CDR2 is YNNKEL in the germline V gene (reference sequence). The CDR3 DNA reads as TGTGCCAGCAGCGGGGGGAGGCTAGAGACCCAGTACTTC. This codes for CASSGGRLETQYF.

The rearrangement joins TRBV5-1 to TRBJ2-7; possibly TRBD1 for D (6 bases). The germline gives CDR1 SGHRS, CDR2 YFSETQ. The CDR3 extends over 14 amino acids. The germline V and J ends were trimmed by 3 bases and 3 bases, with 13 bases remaining between them. The DNA for the CDR3 is TGCGCCAGCAGCTCGTCGACAGGAATCTACGAGCAGTACTTC. Translating gives CASSSSTGIYEQYF. The complete variable domain, with remaining parts taken from reference TRBV5-1 and TRBJ2-7, reads KAGVTQTPRYLIKTRGQQVTLSCSPISGHRSVSWYQQTPGQGLQFLFEYFSETQRNKGNFPGRFSGRQFSNSRSEMNVSTLELGDSALYLCASSSSTGIYEQYFGPGTRLTVT.

The gene calls are TRBV29-1 and TRBJ2-1; 8 positions match TRBD2. CDR3 length: 13 residues. Per germline, CDR1 SQVTM and CDR2 ANQGSEA. Germline trimming cut 6 bases from V and 7 bases from J; bases unmatched to any gene: 8. The CDR3 region has the DNA TGCAGCGTCAGAAGACGGGGGGGGAATGAGCAGTTCTTC. Protein product: CSVRRRGGNEQFF.

The chain has TRBV5-4 and TRBJ1-1; 8 nucleotides agree with TRBD1. Germline V gene sequence: CDR1 SGHNT, CDR2 YYREEE (reference sequence). The trim removed 1 base at V and 4 bases at J, leaving 18 bases unmatched. The CDR3 covers 19 residues. CDR3 loop: CASSLPSGDRGRGGTEAFF. The CDR3 nucleotides read TGTGCCAGCAGCTTGCCCTCGGGTGACAGGGGACGAGGGGGCACTGAAGCTTTCTTT. Together with reference TRBV5-4 and TRBJ1-1, the CDR3 gives the full variable domain: ETGVTQSPTHLIKTRGQQVTLRCSSQSGHNTVSWYQQALGQGPQFIFQYYREEENGRGNFPPRFSGLQFPNYSSELNVNALELDDSALYLCASSLPSGDRGRGGTEAFFGQGTRLTVV.

Only one count was recorded for this clone. The rearrangement links TRBV18 to TRBJ2-3; TRBD1 aligns across 10 bases. Germline V gene sequence: CDR1 KGHSH, CDR2 LQKENI. CDR3 length: 16 amino acids. With V trimmed by 3 bases and J by 3 bases, 6 bases remained unmatched. The CDR3 DNA reads as TGTGCCAGCTCACCGGGGGACAGGGGAATAACAGATACGCAGTATTTT. It yields the protein CASSPGDRGITDTQYF.

The rearrangement uses TRBV28 and TRBJ1-2; TRBD1 matches at 8 bases. Germline trimming cut 4 bases from V and 4 bases from J; bases unmatched to any gene: 2. Germline loops: CDR1 MDHEN, CDR2 SYDVKM. The CDR3 extends over 13 amino acids. CDR3 coding DNA: TGTGCCAGCAGTTGGGACAGGTCCTATGGCTACACCTTC. It translates to CASSWDRSYGYTF.

The chain links TRBV18 to TRBJ2-1, with TRBD2 as a possible D gene (6 bases). The V end was cut by 2 bases, the J end by 5 bases, with 10 bases between. The germline gives CDR1 KGHSH, CDR2 LQKENI. The CDR3 covers 14 residues. The CDR3, as DNA: TGTGCCAGCTCACCATCGGGGGATCACAATGAGCAGTTCTTC. Amino acids: CASSPSGDHNEQFF.

V usage is TRBV9 and J usage is TRBJ2-2; 11 bases are shared with TRBD2. This CDR3 region has 15 residues. Germline values: CDR1 SGDLS, CDR2 YYNGEE. V gave up 2 bases and J gave up 7 bases; unmatched junction bases: 4. CDR3 sequence (DNA): TGTGCCAGCAGCGTTAGCGGGGGGGCCTTCGGGGAGCTGTTTTTT. The encoded protein is CASSVSGGAFGELFF.

V and J are TRBV5-4 and TRBJ1-1, with 7 bases identical to TRBD1. The germline gives CDR1 SGHNT, CDR2 YYREEE (reference sequence). The CDR3 is 16 amino acids. The trim removed 3 bases at V and 3 bases at J, leaving 11 bases unmatched. The CDR3 is CASSYYLVGTDTEAFF. CDR3 coding DNA: TGTGCCAGCAGCTATTACCTAGTTGGGACAGACACTGAAGCTTTCTTT.

The V call is TRBV5-5, the J call TRBJ1-1; D gene uncertain. Trimming took 5 bases from V and 11 from J, leaving 13 bases between them. The CDR3 length is 11 residues. Germline values: CDR1 SGHKS, CDR2 YYEKEE (reference sequence). The CDR3 bases are TGTGCCAGCAGGGTGAGGACTGGGGCTTTCTTT. It translates to CASRVRTGAFF.

The rearrangement joins TRBV19 to TRBJ1-3; no reliable D call. Germline V CDR1 and CDR2: LNHDA, SQIVND (reference sequence). The CDR3 totals 16 residues. V lost 2 bases to trimming and J lost 0 bases, with 11 bases between them. The CDR3 nucleotides read TGTGCCAGTAGTATACGAGGCAGCGCCTCTGGAAACACCATATATTTT. Its protein product is CASSIRGSASGNTIYF.

This clone appeared a few times. The chain recombines TRBV19 with TRBJ2-7; possible D gene TRBD1, 6 bases. Germline V gene lookup returns CDR1 LNHDA and CDR2 SQIVND (reference sequence). CDR3 size: 15 residues. V was trimmed by 5 bases and J by 0 bases, leaving 14 bases between them. CDR3 bases: TGTGCCAGTAGTGAAACAGGGAAACCCTCCTACGAGCAGTACTTC. Its translation: CASSETGKPSYEQYF.

The rearrangement uses TRBV5-1 and TRBJ1-2; D not resolved. This CDR3 comprises 13 residues. The germline V and J ends were trimmed by 1 base and 8 bases, with 12 bases remaining between them. CDR1 SGHRS and CDR2 YFSETQ come from the germline V gene. CDR3 protein: CASSLYSFEGYTF. DNA for the CDR3: TGCGCCAGCAGCTTGTACAGTTTTGAGGGCTACACCTTC.

The CDR3 DNA reads as TGCGCCAGCAGCCAAATTTCCAGGGATTTGTACGAGCAGTACTTC. It specifies CASSQISRDLYEQYF. The chain couples TRBV4-3 to TRBJ2-7, with D perhaps TRBD1 (5 bases). Trimming took off 2 bases at V and 4 bases at J, with 15 bases between the two ends. The CDR3 runs 15 residues. Per the germline V gene, CDR1 is LGHNA and CDR2 is YSLEER.

The rearrangement links TRBV7-2 to TRBJ1-4; D gene uncertain. V lost 4 bases to trimming and J lost 5 bases, with 17 bases between them. Germline V gene sequence: CDR1 SGHTA, CDR2 FQGNSA. The CDR3 loop spans 16 amino acids. CDR3 amino acids: CASSSRSSFVNEKLFF. The CDR3 DNA reads TGTGCCAGCAGCTCTCGGAGTTCCTTTGTCAATGAAAAACTGTTTTTT.

The V and J genes are TRBV29-1 and TRBJ1-2; 8 nucleotides align to TRBD1. The CDR3 runs to 12 residues. J lost 6 bases, V lost 7 bases, and 7 bases had no gene match. CDR1 is SQVTM, CDR2 ANQGSEA, per germline. Here the CDR3 DNA reads TGCAGCGGAAGACAGGGGAACGATGGCTACACCTTC. Its translation: CSGRQGNDGYTF.

This sequence joins TRBV18 and TRBJ2-5; possibly TRBD2 for D (5 bases). The V gene's germline CDR1 is KGHSH and CDR2 LQKENI. Deletions cut 4 bases from V and 1 base from J, with 10 bases between. The CDR3 totals 14 residues. The CDR3 DNA reads as TGTGCCAGCTCACTCCAGCGGCTCCAAGAGACCCAGTACTTC. As protein: CASSLQRLQETQYF.

This chain links TRBV5-4 with TRBJ1-2; 12 nucleotides line up with TRBD1. The junction had 6 bases not matched to a gene; V was cut back by 1 base and J by 8 bases. From germline, CDR1 is SGHNT and CDR2 YYREEE (reference sequence). This CDR3 is 15 amino acids long. The CDR3 DNA is TGTGCCAGCAGCTTGATGAGGGGGACAGGGGGCGGCTACACCTTC. Translating it yields CASSLMRGTGGGYTF.

The chain has TRBV3-1 (or the pseudogene TRBV3-2) and TRBJ1-2; no definite D call. The CDR3 has 15 amino acids. Germline V gives CDR1 LGHDT, CDR2 YNNKEL (reference sequence). The V end lost 3 bases, the J end lost 4 bases, and 15 bases lay between the germline ends. CDR3 coding DNA: TGTGCCAGCAGCCATCATTCGAGTTCGATCTATGGCTACACCTTC. Amino acids: CASSHHSSSIYGYTF.

The rearrangement joins TRBV20-1 to TRBJ2-3, with a tentative D call TRBD2 (7 bases). The germline V gene has CDR1 DFQATT and CDR2 SNEGSKA (reference sequence). This CDR3 spans 15 amino acids. Trimming cost V 3 bases and J 4 bases, with 17 bases left between them. CDR3 residues: CSASFSGGDADTQYF. The CDR3 DNA reads as TGCAGTGCTAGTTTTTCGGGGGGCGACGCAGATACGCAGTATTTT.

This rearrangement joins TRBV10-2 to TRBJ2-7; maybe TRBD2 (6 bases). V was shortened by 2 bases and J by 4 bases, with 12 bases between the two germline ends. Germline CDR1 and CDR2: WSHSY and SAAADI. The CDR3 consists of 14 residues. Here the CDR3 reads CASSEHGSGYEQYF. In DNA form, the CDR3 reads TGCGCCAGCAGTGAGCACGGGAGTGGGTACGAGCAGTACTTC.

CDR3 protein: CACQPEGFPDTQYF. The CDR3 coding sequence is TGTGCCTGCCAGCCCGAGGGTTTCCCAGATACGCAGTATTTT. The genes are TRBV30 and TRBJ2-3; possible D gene TRBD2, 5 bases. V dropped 6 bases and J dropped 4 bases, with 17 bases sitting between them. Per the germline V gene, CDR1 is GTSNPN and CDR2 is SVGIG (reference sequence). The CDR3 is 14 amino acids.

This clone was observed a handful of times. V and J are TRBV9 and TRBJ2-3; TRBD2 matches 15 bases. The germline V gene encodes CDR1 SGDLS and CDR2 YYNGEE. The CDR3 extends over 18 amino acids. Trimming removed 4 bases from V and 6 bases from J; junction bases left unmatched: 12. CDR3 sequence (DNA): TGTGCCAGCAGCCCATCGCCGGGACTAGCGGGGGGAGGGGATACGCAGTATTTT. It is translated as CASSPSPGLAGGGDTQYF.

V and J are TRBV19 and TRBJ1-2; 8 bases are a match to TRBD1. Germline CDR1 is LNHDA and CDR2 is SQIVND (reference sequence). V lost 7 bases to trimming and J lost 4 bases; unmatched junction nucleotides: 5. The CDR3 totals 13 residues. The CDR3 spells CASIVGTGYGYTF. The CDR3 DNA follows: TGTGCCAGTATCGTCGGGACAGGCTATGGCTACACCTTC.

The chain couples TRBV28 to TRBJ1-1, with D hard to call. The CDR3 length is 15 residues. Trimming removed 6 bases at V and 2 bases at J, with 16 bases between. Germline V gene data show CDR1 as MDHEN and CDR2 as SYDVKM. For the CDR3, the DNA is TGTGCCAGCAGAGGGAGAGTAACCTTCAACACTGAAGCTTTCTTT. Translation: CASRGRVTFNTEAFF. Looking up the rest from reference TRBV28 and TRBJ1-1 gives the full variable domain: DVKVTQSSRYLVKRTGEKVFLECVQDMDHENMFWYRQDPGLGLRLIYFSYDVKMKEKGDIPEGYSVSREKKERFSLILESASTNQTSMYLCASRGRVTFNTEAFFGQGTRLTVV.

In DNA, the CDR3 is TGTGCCAGCAGCCAAGGGGCGGGTAACACTGAAGCTTTCTTT. Its protein is CASSQGAGNTEAFF. V usage is TRBV3-1 (or the pseudogene TRBV3-2) and J usage is TRBJ1-1; no reliable D call. Trimming shortened V by 1 base and J by 2 bases, and 8 bases separated the two germline ends. CDR3 size: 14 residues. In germline, CDR1 is LGHDT, CDR2 YNNKEL (reference sequence).

The chain uses TRBV7-3 and TRBJ2-2; TRBD1 might be the D (6 bases). V lost 5 bases, J lost 4 bases, and 17 bases lay in between. There are 16 residues in the CDR3. Germline V gives CDR1 SGHTA, CDR2 FQGTGA. CDR3 nucleotides: TGTGCCAGCAGCATCCTACCGGGACATCTCACCGGGGAGCTGTTTTTT. Protein product: CASSILPGHLTGELFF.

A remark on this clone: Other nucleotide sequences in the sample specify the same CDR3. V gene TRBV9 combines with J gene TRBJ1-2; 7 bases align to TRBD1. Trimming cost V 2 bases and J 4 bases; bases outside gene matches: 2. The CDR3 is made up of 13 amino acids. CDR1 SGDLS and CDR2 YYNGEE come from the germline V gene. The CDR3 loop is CASSVGQSYGYTF. The CDR3 nucleotides are TGTGCCAGCAGCGTGGGACAGTCCTATGGCTACACCTTC. The entire variable domain, with the rest obtained from reference TRBV9 and TRBJ1-2, is as follows: DSGVTQTPKHLITATGQRVTLRCSPRSGDLSVYWYQQSLDQGLQFLIQYYNGEERAKGNILERFSAQQFPDLHSELNLSSLELGDSALYFCASSVGQSYGYTFGSGTRLTVV.

The chain recombines TRBV4-2 with TRBJ2-1; 9 bases map to TRBD2. The CDR3 totals 15 residues. Germline values: CDR1 LGHNA, CDR2 YNFKEQ. V shed 0 bases and J 7 bases; nucleotides not matched to a gene: 4. The CDR3 sequence: CASSQDNGLANEQFF. DNA of the CDR3: TGTGCCAGCAGCCAAGATAATGGACTAGCGAATGAGCAGTTCTTC.